This T cell receptor (beta chain) was recovered during a study of T cells in localized non-small cell lung cancer. Study-level results: There were a median around 60 of the top 100 tumor clones appearing in adjacent lung. There was higher T cell clonality in uninvolved adjacent lung than in tumor, and it was highest there.

The CDR3 runs 14 residues. Looked up from germline, CDR1 is LNHNV and CDR2 is YYDKDF (reference sequence). V dropped 4 bases and J dropped 5 bases, with 12 bases sitting between them. TCRdb's table, derived via immunoSEQ multiplex PCR, lists solely in-frame clones and lacks some. The profile shows under 70,000 clones, 75% to 90% of them singletons. This clone was seen only a few times. Its antigen is undetermined. The clonotype was recovered from a woman aged 40-75 years with stage I lung adenocarcinoma. Sample: peripheral blood, taken before any cancer treatment. The V call is TRBV15, the J call TRBJ2-1; possibly TRBD1 for D (6 bases). CDR3: CATSIGQIDNEQFF. Here the CDR3 DNA reads TGTGCCACCAGCATCGGACAGATAGACAATGAGCAGTTCTTC. The full variable domain, with the rest looked up from reference TRBV15 and TRBJ2-1, is DAMVIQNPRYQVTQFGKPVTLSCSQTLNHNVMYWYQQKSSQAPKLLFHYYDKDFNNEADTPDNFQSRRPNTSFCFLDIRSPGLGDTAMYLCATSIGQIDNEQFFGPGTRLTVL.